A selection of T cell receptor beta chains follows, all from one sample in a study of blood T cells in healthy people across ages. A single record per CDR3 protein comes from TCRdb applying MiXCR to the 5' RACE reads. The sample lists some 1.4 million distinct CDR3 sequences; approximately 38% were seen once. Sequenced material: blood. The receptors derive from a young woman in good health. Both conserved end residues are part of each CDR3. The D gene is left open where the match is weak. For some rows the clone size is stated as once, few or many, or as a class when expanded; others skip it.

D gene	V gene	J gene	clone size	CDR3 protein	CDR3 DNA
TRBD1	TRBV29-1	TRBJ1-2	-	CSVEGTGNGYTF	TGCAGCGTTGAAGGGACAGGGAACGGCTACACCTTC
-	TRBV7-3	TRBJ2-1	few	CASSPLASFYNEQFF	TGTGCCAGCAGTCCTCTAGCTTCCTTCTACAATGAGCAGTTCTTC
-	TRBV2	TRBJ1-2	-	CASRGSNYGYTF	TGTGCCAGCCGGGGATCTAACTATGGCTACACCTTC
TRBD1	TRBV27	TRBJ2-4	-	CASSSGTGEGQYF	TGTGCCAGCAGCTCCGGGACAGGGGAAGGGCAGTACTTC
-	TRBV7-6	TRBJ2-7	few	CASSLGGADFREQYF	TGTGCCAGCAGCTTAGGGGGGGCCGATTTCCGCGAGCAGTACTTC
-	TRBV12-5	TRBJ1-2	few	CASGPTAIYGYTF	TGTGCTAGTGGCCCGACGGCAATCTATGGCTACACCTTC
TRBD1	TRBV9	TRBJ1-6	-	CASSASISGTGSSYNSPLHF	TGTGCCAGCAGCGCATCAATTTCAGGGACAGGGAGCTCCTATAATTCACCCCTCCACTTT
TRBD1	TRBV13	TRBJ2-5	-	CASSSPGTGRNEQYF	TGTGCCAGCAGCTCCCCCGGGACAGGGCGAAATGAGCAGTACTTC
TRBD1	TRBV20-1	TRBJ2-7	few	CSARQGDYEQYF	TGCAGTGCTAGACAGGGGGACTACGAGCAGTACTTC
-	TRBV4-1	TRBJ1-5	-	CASSQTMEGGNQPQHF	TGCGCCAGCAGCCAAACTATGGAGGGTGGCAATCAGCCCCAGCATTTT
-	TRBV2	TRBJ1-5	-	CASSEFTVNSNQPQHF	TGTGCCAGCAGTGAATTTACAGTAAATAGCAATCAGCCCCAGCATTTT
-	TRBV20-1	TRBJ2-4	-	CSASVTGGGNIQYF	TGCAGTGCTAGTGTGACCGGGGGTGGAAACATTCAGTACTTC
-	TRBV27	TRBJ1-2	-	CASSLSGRGANYGYTF	TGTGCCAGCAGTCTTTCGGGGCGGGGAGCTAACTATGGCTACACCTTC
-	TRBV28	TRBJ1-2	few	CASSLFAEPNLYGYTF	TGTGCCAGCAGTTTATTTGCGGAGCCTAACCTTTATGGCTACACCTTC
-	TRBV11-1	TRBJ2-1	-	CASSPTVIDEQFF	TGTGCCAGCAGCCCGACAGTAATCGATGAGCAGTTCTTC
TRBD1	TRBV27	TRBJ2-4	-	CASSLTPQGVTLGQYF	TGTGCCAGCAGCCTCACCCCACAGGGGGTAACGTTGGGGCAGTACTTC
TRBD2	TRBV7-9	TRBJ2-7	-	CARSLGMTSGRFDEQYF	TGTGCCAGAAGCTTAGGGATGACTAGCGGGAGGTTCGACGAGCAGTACTTC
-	TRBV6-2/TRBV6-3	TRBJ2-5	-	CASSYPRGGTLQETQYF	TGTGCCAGCAGTTACCCGAGGGGGGGAACACTCCAAGAGACCCAGTACTTC
TRBD1	TRBV20-1	TRBJ1-2	few	CSARDVGQGASNYGYTF	TGCAGTGCTAGAGATGTGGGACAGGGGGCATCTAACTATGGCTACACCTTC
-	TRBV2	TRBJ2-7	-	CASSGRDYEQYF	TGTGCCAGCAGTGGACGGGACTACGAGCAGTACTTC
TRBD2	TRBV12-3/TRBV12-4	TRBJ2-1	-	CASSPGDSGSYNEQFF	TGTGCCAGCAGTCCGGGGGATAGCGGGTCCTACAATGAGCAGTTCTTC
TRBD2	TRBV4-2	TRBJ2-2	-	CASSQETSGKHTGELFF	TGTGCCAGCAGCCAAGAAACTAGCGGGAAACACACCGGGGAGCTGTTTTTT
-	TRBV20-1	TRBJ1-1	-	CSARLGAGRVNTEAFF	TGCAGTGCCAGACTAGGCGCGGGGCGGGTGAACACTGAAGCTTTCTTT
-	TRBV20-1	TRBJ1-5	once	CSARGAQGLSNQPQHF	TGCAGTGCTAGAGGCGCGCAGGGACTCTCGAATCAGCCCCAGCATTTT
TRBD1	TRBV6-5	TRBJ1-5	-	CASSRNPGQGNQPQHF	TGTGCCAGCAGTAGGAACCCGGGACAGGGCAATCAGCCCCAGCATTTT
-	TRBV7-2	TRBJ1-1	few	CASSLSPGTGIEAFF	TGTGCCAGCAGCTTATCGCCGGGAACAGGGATAGAAGCTTTCTTT